A single sample is the source of the 9 T cell receptor beta chains below, sequenced in a study of response to subunit inactivated influenza vaccine. TCRdb processed the RT-PCR reads anew with MiXCR; each CDR3 protein has one entry. The sample has roughly 790,000 distinct CDR3 sequences; 21% are singletons. The input for sequencing was PBMCs from blood, taken less than 6 days after vaccination. The receptor set was obtained from a man in his fifties who received an inactivated influenza vaccine.

This clonotype was picked up a small number of times. The chain has TRBV3-1 and TRBJ1-1; D remains unclear. The CDR3 runs 17 residues. In germline, CDR1 is LGHDT, CDR2 YNNKEL (reference sequence). V was clipped by 6 bases and J by 1 base, with 21 bases between them. CDR3 sequence (DNA): TGTGCCAGCAGTCCCTACCTGTCGCGGACCACGAACACTGAAGCTTTCTTT. It specifies CASSPYLSRTTNTEAFF.

The rearrangement links TRBV18 to TRBJ1-1; perhaps TRBD1 as D (5 bases). Trimming cost V 1 base and J 4 bases, with 19 bases left between them. Looked up from germline, CDR1 is KGHSH and CDR2 is LQKENI. The CDR3 runs to 17 residues. CDR3 region: CASSPLNYSGRGTEAFF. CDR3 nucleotides: TGTGCCAGCTCACCACTTAACTATTCAGGGAGGGGCACTGAAGCTTTCTTT.

This clonotype was seen a few times. The V call is TRBV24-1, the J call TRBJ1-5, with D possibly TRBD1 on 6 matching bases. Germline V lookup: CDR1 KGHDR, CDR2 SFDVKD. The CDR3 has 14 residues. Trimming removed 4 bases from V and 3 bases from J, with 9 bases in between. The CDR3 region has the DNA TGTGCCACCAGTGACCGGACAGTCAATCAGCCCCAGCATTTT. Amino acids: CATSDRTVNQPQHF.

V gene TRBV4-3 combines with J gene TRBJ1-6; no definite D call. This CDR3 comprises 16 residues. Trimming removed 2 bases at V and 7 bases at J, with 15 bases between. Germline V gene lookup returns CDR1 LGHNA and CDR2 YSLEER. CDR3 in amino acids: CASSQQTTLVNSPLHF. In nucleotides, the CDR3 is TGCGCCAGCAGCCAACAGACTACACTGGTAAATTCACCCCTCCACTTT.

This clonotype was picked up a small number of times. The chain's CDR3 is CSARGISEQYF. The CDR3 DNA sequence: TGCAGTGCCCGGGGTATTAGCGAGCAGTACTTC. This chain connects TRBV20-1 to TRBJ2-7; D might be TRBD2 (5 bases). The CDR3 sequence is 11 residues long. Germline-derived CDR1 and CDR2 are DFQATT and SNEGSKA (reference sequence). V lost 6 bases, J lost 6 bases, and 12 bases lay in between.

This clonotype was seen a few times. The CDR3 DNA reads as TGCGCCAGCAGCCAAGAAGGTGGAGACTATAGCAATCAGCCCCAGCATTTT. This encodes CASSQEGGDYSNQPQHF. This chain connects TRBV4-1 to TRBJ1-5; unclear D gene. The length of the CDR3 is 17 residues. Between the trimmed V and J ends, which lost 0 bases and 0 bases, there was a span of 12 bases. The germline V gene has CDR1 MGHRA and CDR2 YSYEKL.

This clonotype has at least ten counts. The CDR3 region is CASSLQQGTYEQYF. The DNA of the CDR3 is TGTGCCAGCAGCTTACAACAGGGAACCTACGAGCAGTACTTC. The rearrangement links TRBV7-9 to TRBJ2-7, with D possibly matching TRBD1 (6 bases). Germline-derived CDR1 and CDR2 are SEHNR and FQNEAQ (reference sequence). The length of the CDR3 is 14 residues. V was clipped by 2 bases and J by 2 bases, with 10 bases between them.

This sequence joins TRBV20-1 and TRBJ2-2, with a possible D match to TRBD1 (5 bases). CDR1 is DFQATT, CDR2 SNEGSKA, per germline (reference sequence). Trimming removed 0 bases at V and 6 bases at J, with 8 bases between. The length of the CDR3 is 13 residues. CDR3 DNA: TGCAGTGCTAGAGAGGGGCTTGCCGGGGAGCTGTTTTTT. It is translated as CSAREGLAGELFF.

The chain joins TRBV6-1 to TRBJ1-3, with a weak D call TRBD1 (5 bases). The CDR3 loop spans 14 amino acids. The ends were cut back, 6 bases at V and 3 bases at J, with 12 bases in the middle. In germline, CDR1 is MNHNS, CDR2 SASEGT. As DNA, the CDR3 is TGTGCCAGCAGCCCCTGGGGCTTTGGAAACACCATATATTTT. Its protein product is CASSPWGFGNTIYF.